This section outlines one T cell receptor beta chain sequence together with its context. Its antigen is undetermined. Between the trimmed V and J ends, which lost 4 bases and 3 bases, there was a span of 15 bases. CDR3 length: 15 residues. This entry comes from a study of identical twins. Findings of the study overall: The study reached conclusions through statistical analysis that was cross-sectional, not following the same donors. Modelling underestimated the level of out-of-frame TCR alpha sharing observed in monozygotic twins.

Unique molecular identifiers were present on cDNA, and template switching added a universal primer site. TCRdb reprocessed the 5' RACE reads with MiXCR, giving one entry per CDR3 protein. The sample yields approximately 260,000 distinct CDR3 sequences, over 13% seen once. The sample comprised memory (CD45RO+) T cells sorted from blood. The gene calls are TRBV12-3 or TRBV12-4 and TRBJ1-1; weak D call: TRBD1 (6 bases). The TCR sequence derives from a woman aged 18-29 years in good health. The CDR3 region is CASSSLWTAYTEAFF. DNA for the CDR3: TGTGCCAGCAGTTCCCTTTGGACAGCTTACACTGAAGCTTTCTTT.